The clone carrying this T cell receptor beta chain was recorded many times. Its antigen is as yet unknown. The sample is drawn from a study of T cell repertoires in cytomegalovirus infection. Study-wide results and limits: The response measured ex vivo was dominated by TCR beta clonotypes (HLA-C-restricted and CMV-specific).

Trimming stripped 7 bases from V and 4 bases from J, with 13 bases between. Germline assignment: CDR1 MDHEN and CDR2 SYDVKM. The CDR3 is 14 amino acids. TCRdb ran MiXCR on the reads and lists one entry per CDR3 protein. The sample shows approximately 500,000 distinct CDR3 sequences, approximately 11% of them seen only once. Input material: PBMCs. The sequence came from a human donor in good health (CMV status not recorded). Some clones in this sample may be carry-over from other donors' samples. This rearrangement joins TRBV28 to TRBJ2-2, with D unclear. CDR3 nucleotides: TGTGCCAGCACCGAAGGGATTCCCACCGGGGAGCTGTTTTTT. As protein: CASTEGIPTGELFF.